The clone carrying this T cell receptor beta chain was observed many times. Its target is not known. One entry per CDR3 protein results from TCRdb running MiXCR on the reads. The sample carries under 300,000 distinct CDR3 sequences, 9% to 15% recorded once. This record belongs to a study of T cell repertoires in cytomegalovirus infection. The overall study: In public TCR beta signatures, there were indications of both CMV infection and matching HLA type. General study findings and limits: CMV-specific TCR beta clonotypes restricted by HLA-C were the ones dominating the ex vivo response. Adding up the frequency of public TCR beta families identified people who carried CMV plus the relevant HLA.

V was trimmed by 5 bases and J by 7 bases, leaving 18 bases between them. The CDR3 consists of 16 residues. Germline V CDR1 and CDR2: SEHNR, FQNEAQ (reference sequence). The gene calls are TRBV7-9 and TRBJ1-6; weak D call: TRBD1 (6 bases). The receptor was derived from a human donor in good health (CMV status not recorded). Some clones in this sample may be carry-over from other donors' samples. What was sequenced was PBMCs. Here the CDR3 DNA reads TGTGCCAGCAGCCCCGGTAGCAGGGACATCAATTCACCCCTCCACTTT. This gives the protein CASSPGSRDINSPLHF.